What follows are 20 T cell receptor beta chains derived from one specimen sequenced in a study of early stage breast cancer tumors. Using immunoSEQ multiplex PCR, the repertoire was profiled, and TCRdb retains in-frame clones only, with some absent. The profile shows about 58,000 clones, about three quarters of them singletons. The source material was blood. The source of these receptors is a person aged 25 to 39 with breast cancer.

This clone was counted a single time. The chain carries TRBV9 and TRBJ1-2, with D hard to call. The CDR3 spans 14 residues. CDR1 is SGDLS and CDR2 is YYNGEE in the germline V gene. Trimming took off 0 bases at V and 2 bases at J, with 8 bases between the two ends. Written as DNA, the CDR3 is TGTGCCAGCAGCGTAGTTGAGAGGAACTATGGCTACACCTTC. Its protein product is CASSVVERNYGYTF.

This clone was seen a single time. CDR3 DNA: TGTGCCAGCAGTGAAGCAGGACAGGCACCCTACGAGCAGTACTTC. This sequence encodes CASSEAGQAPYEQYF. V usage is TRBV6-1 and J usage is TRBJ2-7; 7 nucleotides agree with TRBD1. The CDR3 covers 15 residues. Trimming took 0 bases from V and 2 from J; bases not matched to a gene: 4. Germline assignment: CDR1 MNHNS and CDR2 SASEGT.

The CDR3 loop reads CASSPGGRDKQETQYF. CDR3 nucleotide sequence: TGTGCCAGCAGCCCAGGAGGCCGGGACAAGCAAGAGACCCAGTACTTC. The chain recombines TRBV5-4 with TRBJ2-5; D is perhaps TRBD1 (6 bases). CDR1 and CDR2 from the germline V gene are SGHNT and YYREEE (reference sequence). V lost 4 bases and J lost 2, with 18 bases in between. CDR3 size: 16 residues. The full variable domain, completed using reference TRBV5-4 and TRBJ2-5, is ETGVTQSPTHLIKTRGQQVTLRCSSQSGHNTVSWYQQALGQGPQFIFQYYREEENGRGNFPPRFSGLQFPNYSSELNVNALELDDSALYLCASSPGGRDKQETQYFGPGTRLLVL.

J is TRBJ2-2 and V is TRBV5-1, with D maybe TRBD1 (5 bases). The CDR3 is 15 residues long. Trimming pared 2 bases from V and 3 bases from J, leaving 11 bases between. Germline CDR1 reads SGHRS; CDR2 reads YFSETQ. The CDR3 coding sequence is TGCGCCAGCAGCTTATCAGGGCCCCACACCGGGGAGCTGTTTTTT. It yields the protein CASSLSGPHTGELFF. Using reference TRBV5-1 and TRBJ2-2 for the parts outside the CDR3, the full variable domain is KAGVTQTPRYLIKTRGQQVTLSCSPISGHRSVSWYQQTPGQGLQFLFEYFSETQRNKGNFPGRFSGRQFSNSRSEMNVSTLELGDSALYLCASSLSGPHTGELFFGEGSRLTVL.

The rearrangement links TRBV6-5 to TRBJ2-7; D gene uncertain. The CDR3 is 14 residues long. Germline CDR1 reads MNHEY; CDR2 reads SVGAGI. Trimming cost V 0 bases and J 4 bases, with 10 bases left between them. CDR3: CASSYSNGAYEQYF. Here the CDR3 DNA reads TGTGCCAGCAGTTACTCGAACGGAGCGTACGAGCAGTACTTC.

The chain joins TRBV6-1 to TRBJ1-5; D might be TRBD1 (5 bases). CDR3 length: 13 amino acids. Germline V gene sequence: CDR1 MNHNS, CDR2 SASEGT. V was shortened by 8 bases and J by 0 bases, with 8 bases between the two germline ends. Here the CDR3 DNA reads TGTGCCAGCCAGGACATTAGCAATCAGCCCCAGCATTTT. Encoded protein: CASQDISNQPQHF.

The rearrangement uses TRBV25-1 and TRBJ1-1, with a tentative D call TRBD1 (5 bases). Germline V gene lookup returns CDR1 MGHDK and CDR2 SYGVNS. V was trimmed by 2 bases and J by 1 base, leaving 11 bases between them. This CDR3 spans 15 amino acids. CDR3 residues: CASSEAGGGNTEAFF. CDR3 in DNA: TGTGCCAGCAGTGAAGCCGGGGGGGGGAACACTGAAGCTTTCTTT.

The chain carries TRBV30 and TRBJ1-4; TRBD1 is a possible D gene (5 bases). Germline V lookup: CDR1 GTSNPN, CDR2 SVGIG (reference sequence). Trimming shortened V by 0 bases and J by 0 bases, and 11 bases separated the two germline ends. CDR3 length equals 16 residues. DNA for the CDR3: TGTGCCTGGAGTGTCGACAGAACAGCAACTAATGAAAAACTGTTTTTT. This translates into CAWSVDRTATNEKLFF.

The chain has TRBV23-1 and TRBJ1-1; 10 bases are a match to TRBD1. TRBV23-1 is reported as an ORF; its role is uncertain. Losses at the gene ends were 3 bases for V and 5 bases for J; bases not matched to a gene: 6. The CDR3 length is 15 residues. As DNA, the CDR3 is TGCGCCAGCAGTCACGGCGGACAGGGGGAGACTGAAGCTTTCTTT. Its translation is CASSHGGQGETEAFF.

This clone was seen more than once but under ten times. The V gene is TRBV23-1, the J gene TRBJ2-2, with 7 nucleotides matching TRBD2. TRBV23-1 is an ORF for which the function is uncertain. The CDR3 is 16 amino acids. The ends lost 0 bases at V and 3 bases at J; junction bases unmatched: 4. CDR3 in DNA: TGCGCCAGCAGTCAATCCGGGGAGGGCCACACCGGGGAGCTGTTTTTT. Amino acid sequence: CASSQSGEGHTGELFF.

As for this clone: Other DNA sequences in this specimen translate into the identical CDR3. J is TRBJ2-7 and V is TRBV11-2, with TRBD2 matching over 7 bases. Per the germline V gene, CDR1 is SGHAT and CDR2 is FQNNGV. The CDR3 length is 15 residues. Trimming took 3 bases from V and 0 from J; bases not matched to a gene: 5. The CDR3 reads CASSFRGGSSYEQYF. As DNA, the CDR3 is TGTGCCAGCAGCTTTCGCGGGGGAAGCTCCTACGAGCAGTACTTC.

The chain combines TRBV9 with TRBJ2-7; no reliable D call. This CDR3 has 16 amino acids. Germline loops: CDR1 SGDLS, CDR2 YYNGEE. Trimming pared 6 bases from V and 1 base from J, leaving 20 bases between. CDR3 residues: CASTRPRADVSYEQYF. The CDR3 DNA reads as TGTGCCAGCACCCGACCCCGGGCAGACGTATCCTACGAGCAGTACTTC. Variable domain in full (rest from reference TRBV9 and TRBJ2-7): DSGVTQTPKHLITATGQRVTLRCSPRSGDLSVYWYQQSLDQGLQFLIQYYNGEERAKGNILERFSAQQFPDLHSELNLSSLELGDSALYFCASTRPRADVSYEQYFGPGTRLTVT.

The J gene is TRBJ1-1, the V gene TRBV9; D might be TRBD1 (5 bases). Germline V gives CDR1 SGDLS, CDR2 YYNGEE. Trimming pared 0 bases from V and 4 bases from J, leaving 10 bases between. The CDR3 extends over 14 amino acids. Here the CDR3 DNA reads TGTGCCAGCAGCGTAGCTGGCGGGGCCACTGAAGCTTTCTTT. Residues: CASSVAGGATEAFF.

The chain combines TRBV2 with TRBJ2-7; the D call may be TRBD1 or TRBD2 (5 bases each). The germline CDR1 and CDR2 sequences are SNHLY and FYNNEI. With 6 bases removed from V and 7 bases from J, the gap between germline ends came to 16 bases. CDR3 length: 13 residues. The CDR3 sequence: CASRGPPNLEQYF. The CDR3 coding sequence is TGTGCCAGCAGGGGACCCCCTAATTTGGAGCAGTACTTC.

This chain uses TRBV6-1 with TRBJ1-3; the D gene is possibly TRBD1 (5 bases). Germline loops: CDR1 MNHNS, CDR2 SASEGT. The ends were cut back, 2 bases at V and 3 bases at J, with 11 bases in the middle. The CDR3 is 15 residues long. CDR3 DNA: TGTGCCAGCAGTGAATCGGCAGGGAGTGGAAACACCATATATTTT. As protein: CASSESAGSGNTIYF.

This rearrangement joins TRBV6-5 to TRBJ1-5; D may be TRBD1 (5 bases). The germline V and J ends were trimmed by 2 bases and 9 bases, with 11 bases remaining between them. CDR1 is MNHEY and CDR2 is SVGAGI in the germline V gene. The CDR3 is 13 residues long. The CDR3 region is CASSYTQTGPQHF. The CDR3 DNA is TGTGCCAGCAGTTACACACAAACAGGGCCCCAGCATTTT.

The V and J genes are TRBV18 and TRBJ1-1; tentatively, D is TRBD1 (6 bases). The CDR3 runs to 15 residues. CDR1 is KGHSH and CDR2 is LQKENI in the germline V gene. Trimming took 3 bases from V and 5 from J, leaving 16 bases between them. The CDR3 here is CASSPRGRAGTEAFF. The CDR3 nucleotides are TGTGCCAGCTCACCCAGGGGCCGTGCAGGTACTGAAGCTTTCTTT.

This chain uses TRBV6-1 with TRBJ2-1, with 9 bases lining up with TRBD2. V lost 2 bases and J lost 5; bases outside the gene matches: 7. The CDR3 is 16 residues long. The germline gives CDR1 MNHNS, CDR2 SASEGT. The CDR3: CASSEYQREVNNEQFF. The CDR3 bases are TGTGCCAGCAGTGAATACCAGCGGGAGGTTAACAATGAGCAGTTCTTC.

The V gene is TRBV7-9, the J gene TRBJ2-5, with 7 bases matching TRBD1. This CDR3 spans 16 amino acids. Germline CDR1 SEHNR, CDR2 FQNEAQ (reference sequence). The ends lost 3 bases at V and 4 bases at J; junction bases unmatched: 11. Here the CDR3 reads CASSLQTGQIRETQYF. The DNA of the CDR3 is TGTGCCAGCAGCTTGCAAACGGGACAGATAAGAGAGACCCAGTACTTC.

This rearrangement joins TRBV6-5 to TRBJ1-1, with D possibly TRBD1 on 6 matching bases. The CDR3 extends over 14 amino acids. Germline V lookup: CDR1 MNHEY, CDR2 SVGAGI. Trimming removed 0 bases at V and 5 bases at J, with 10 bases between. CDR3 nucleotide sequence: TGTGCCAGCAGTTACTCGGGGGGGCTTACTGAAGCTTTCTTT. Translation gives CASSYSGGLTEAFF.